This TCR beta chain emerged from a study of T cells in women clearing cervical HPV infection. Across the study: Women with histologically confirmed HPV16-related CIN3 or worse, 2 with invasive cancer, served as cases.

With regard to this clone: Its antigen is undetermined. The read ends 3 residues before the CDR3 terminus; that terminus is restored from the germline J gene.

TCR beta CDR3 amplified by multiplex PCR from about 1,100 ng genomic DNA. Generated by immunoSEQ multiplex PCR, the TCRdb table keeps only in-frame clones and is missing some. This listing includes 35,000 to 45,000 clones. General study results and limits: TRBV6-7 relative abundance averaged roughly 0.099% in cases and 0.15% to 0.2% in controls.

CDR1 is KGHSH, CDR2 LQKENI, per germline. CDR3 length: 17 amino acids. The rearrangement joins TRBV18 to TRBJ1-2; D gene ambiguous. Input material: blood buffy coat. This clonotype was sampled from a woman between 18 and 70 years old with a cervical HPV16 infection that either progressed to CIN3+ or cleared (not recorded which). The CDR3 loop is CASSPALAGGRQETYTF. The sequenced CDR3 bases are TGTGCCAGCTCACCCGCACTAGCGGGAGGCCGCCAAGAGACC.